The sample holds many counts of the clone carrying this T cell receptor beta chain. Its antigen is unknown. This library used roughly 0.4 ug RNA and molecular barcoded adaptors spanning alpha/delta and beta/gamma chains. TCRdb processed the reads anew with MiXCR; each CDR3 protein has one entry. The sample lists 100,000 to 150,000 distinct CDR3 sequences; roughly 13% were seen once. These data are taken from a study of read filtering for tumor transcriptome and immune sequencing. Overall study: R-ISS stage counts were under ten for I, about 15 for II, about 7 for III. DNase treatment preceded whole-transcriptome library preparation. Study-level findings and limits: Compared with RNA-seq, IR-seq gave much higher clonotype depth and reliability.

Germline V CDR1 and CDR2: SGDLS, YYNGEE. V lost 0 bases and J 1 base, leaving 12 bases between the germline ends. This CDR3 is 16 amino acids long. Bone marrow was sampled from every patient at the time of active disease. The V and J genes are TRBV9 and TRBJ2-3, with TRBD2 as a possible D gene (6 bases). Sample: a population of CD138-negative cells sorted from bone marrow. This receptor was taken from a donor aged 40 or older with multiple myeloma. CDR3 protein: CASSVELASGTDTQYF. In DNA, the CDR3 is TGTGCCAGCAGCGTAGAACTAGCATCGGGCACAGATACGCAGTATTTT.